Listed here are 9 T cell receptor beta chains from one sample, sequenced in a study of T-cell memory formation after mild COVID-19 (dated by TCRdb to the early 2020s). Libraries were made using 5' RACE. TCRdb names Illumina NovaSeq 6000 as the instrument used. The raw public data were reprocessed by TCRdb itself: fastp quality trimming at Q25, MiXCR clonotype calling, in-frame beta chains only. Rows are combined by CDR3 protein, so each entry shows the most common genes and DNA. The table for this sample lists fewer than 700,000 distinct CDR3 sequences; less than 25% of them were counted only once. The biggest ten clones account for 7% to 9% of the sample. The sample comprised PBMCs or a T cell subset sorted from them (not recorded which). Every receptor here comes from an adult woman who had mild COVID-19 (a few samples of this study predate the infection). The sample titles of this study are shuffled in the database, so cell type and time point are left out; the donor was told from shared clones.

This chain connects TRBV20-1 to TRBJ2-1; TRBD2 is a possible D gene (6 bases). The CDR3 is made up of 15 amino acids. V was pared by 5 bases and J by 5 bases, with 19 bases between. Germline V lookup: CDR1 DFQATT, CDR2 SNEGSKA (reference sequence). This CDR3 is CSAVGTSGLHNEQFF. The CDR3 DNA reads as TGCAGTGCTGTGGGGACTTCAGGGCTCCACAATGAGCAGTTCTTC.

This clonotype turned up a few times. The genes are TRBV7-9 and TRBJ1-1, with D perhaps matching TRBD1 (6 bases). Trimming removed 2 bases at V and 7 bases at J, with 11 bases between. From germline, CDR1 is SEHNR and CDR2 FQNEAQ (reference sequence). The CDR3 extends over 13 amino acids. The CDR3 region is CASSLPGHIEAFF. The DNA of the CDR3 is TGTGCCAGCAGCTTACCGGGACACATTGAAGCTTTCTTT.

Many counts were recorded for this clonotype. The rearrangement joins TRBV24-1 to TRBJ2-3; 10 nucleotides line up with TRBD2. The CDR3 spans 15 residues. With V trimmed by 7 bases and J by 1 base, 4 bases remained unmatched. Germline V gene lookup returns CDR1 KGHDR and CDR2 SFDVKD. The CDR3 protein is CATRAGTSGTDTQYF. The CDR3 nucleotides are TGTGCCACCAGAGCCGGGACTAGCGGCACAGATACGCAGTATTTT.

This clonotype was recorded once. The V gene is TRBV19, the J gene TRBJ2-5; TRBD1 matches 7 bases. This CDR3 has 14 residues. Losses at the gene ends were 3 bases for V and 2 bases for J; bases not matched to a gene: 3. The V gene's germline CDR1 is LNHDA and CDR2 SQIVND (reference sequence). This CDR3 is CASSIRGTQETQYF. CDR3 DNA: TGTGCCAGTAGTATCAGGGGGACGCAAGAGACCCAGTACTTC.

The chain couples TRBV14 to TRBJ2-1, with 7 positions matching TRBD2. Trimming at V came to 1 base and at J to 8 bases, leaving 17 bases not matched to a gene. Per germline, CDR1 SGHDN and CDR2 FVKESK. The CDR3 has 18 residues. Written as DNA, the CDR3 is TGTGCCAGCAGCCAAGTTGCGGTCTGGCGGGGGAGTTTGCATGAGCAGTTCTTC. Its translation: CASSQVAVWRGSLHEQFF.

This clonotype turned up a few times. The rearrangement links TRBV5-1 to TRBJ1-1, with D uncertain. Germline lookup yields CDR1 SGHRS and CDR2 YFSETQ. Between the trimmed V and J ends, which lost 4 bases and 5 bases, there was a span of 15 bases. This CDR3 comprises 14 residues. CDR3 amino acids: CASSAGGVGTEAFF. The CDR3 DNA reads TGCGCCAGCAGCGCCGGTGGAGTCGGGACTGAAGCTTTCTTT.

The genes are TRBV9 and TRBJ1-4; D remains unclear. Trimming left V 2 bases short and J 1 base short, with 9 bases between. The CDR3 is 15 residues long. CDR1 is SGDLS, CDR2 YYNGEE, per germline. CDR3 region: CASSVGGVTNEKLFF. The CDR3, as DNA: TGTGCCAGCAGCGTTGGTGGAGTAACTAATGAAAAACTGTTTTTT.

The chain employs TRBV24-1 and TRBJ2-1, with 7 bases fitting TRBD2. CDR3 length equals 15 residues. Germline CDR1 and CDR2: KGHDR and SFDVKD. Unmatched junction bases numbered 7, after V lost 5 bases and J lost 4 bases. The CDR3 region is CATSGASGYYNEQFF. The DNA of the CDR3 is TGTGCCACCAGTGGGGCTAGCGGCTATTACAATGAGCAGTTCTTC.

The CDR3 DNA is TGCAGTGCTTTCCGTCTAGCGGGGGGGCTATACGAGCAGTACTTC. This encodes CSAFRLAGGLYEQYF. The chain has TRBV20-1 and TRBJ2-7; 12 bases map to TRBD2. CDR3 length equals 15 residues. The germline CDR1 and CDR2 sequences are DFQATT and SNEGSKA (reference sequence). The junction had 9 bases not matched to a gene; V was cut back by 5 bases and J by 4 bases.